The 5 T cell receptor beta chains given below trace back to one sample, sequenced in a study of T cell changes during pregnancy in multiple sclerosis. Clones were sequenced by immunoSEQ multiplex PCR, and TCRdb holds only the in-frame ones, with some missing. The sample records 40,000 to 60,000 clones, 80% to 95% being singletons. This material consisted of CD4+ T cells from peripheral blood mononuclear cells, taken in the third trimester of pregnancy. The receptor source for this set is a female donor with multiple sclerosis, enrolled in a pregnancy study.

V usage is TRBV19 and J usage is TRBJ2-3; TRBD2 agrees at 7 bases. The CDR3 is 13 residues long. V gave up 3 bases and J gave up 5 bases; unmatched junction bases: 2. From germline, CDR1 is LNHDA and CDR2 SQIVND (reference sequence). This CDR3 reads CASSILAEDTQYF. CDR3 coding DNA: TGTGCCAGTAGTATCCTAGCGGAAGATACGCAGTATTTT.

V and J are TRBV6-5 and TRBJ1-3; D uncertain. Trimming removed 6 bases from V and 1 base from J, with 10 bases in between. The CDR3 length is 14 residues. Per germline, CDR1 MNHEY and CDR2 SVGAGI. The CDR3 sequence is CASRKPGSGNTIYF. In DNA, the CDR3 is TGTGCCAGCAGAAAACCGGGGTCTGGAAACACCATATATTTT.

This rearrangement joins TRBV7-6 to TRBJ2-5; 10 nucleotides line up with TRBD1. CDR1 and CDR2 from the germline V gene are SGHVS and FNYEAQ. V shed 3 bases, J shed 2 bases, and the junction held 6 bases outside the gene matches. The CDR3 runs 16 residues. The CDR3 is CASSLSGTGAQETQYF. For the CDR3, the DNA is TGTGCCAGCAGCTTGTCCGGGACAGGGGCACAAGAGACCCAGTACTTC. The full variable domain, completed using reference TRBV7-6 and TRBJ2-5, is GAGVSQSPRYKVTKRGQDVALRCDPISGHVSLYWYRQALGQGPEFLTYFNYEAQQDKSGLPNDRFSAERPEGSISTLTIQRTEQRDSAMYRCASSLSGTGAQETQYFGPGTRLLVL.

This chain connects TRBV28 to TRBJ2-7; the D is unclear. The V end was cut by 6 bases, the J end by 4 bases, with 7 bases between. The CDR3 extends over 11 amino acids. CDR1 is MDHEN and CDR2 is SYDVKM in the germline V gene. The CDR3 region is CASSEQYEQYF. The CDR3 coding sequence is TGTGCCAGCAGCGAACAGTACGAGCAGTACTTC.

The chain has TRBV2 and TRBJ2-1; 8 bases are a match to TRBD1. The CDR3 is 14 amino acids. Germline CDR1 is SNHLY and CDR2 is FYNNEI. The J segment lost 6 bases and the V segment lost 7 bases, leaving 8 bases of the junction unmatched. CDR3 sequence reads: CASTDRGISNEQFF. The CDR3 DNA reads TGTGCCAGCACCGACAGGGGAATCTCCAATGAGCAGTTCTTC.